The clone carrying this TCR beta chain was found once. These data come from a study of blood T cell repertoires in COVID-19. Background on the study: Material from acute and convalescent COVID-19 was sourced from the United States, Italy and Spain.

The V gene end was trimmed by 4 bases and the J gene end by 0 bases; junction bases not matched to a gene: 4. This CDR3 has 15 residues. Germline CDR1 and CDR2: SGHAT and FQNNGV. Method: immunoSEQ multiplex PCR; TCRdb's copy keeps in-frame clones and lacks some. Among a few hundred thousand clones listed, roughly nine tenths were seen once. Material for sequencing was PBMCs or T cells enriched from blood (not recorded which). This clonotype originated in a man aged 25-40 years who had recovered from COVID-19. The V and J genes are TRBV11-2 and TRBJ1-1; 8 bases are shared with TRBD1. CDR3 DNA sequence: TGTGCCAGCAGCTATTCCAGGGGGCTGAACACTGAAGCTTTCTTT. As protein: CASSYSRGLNTEAFF.